The T cell receptor beta chain described here comes from a study of T cell responses to AZD1222 COVID-19 vaccine (dated by TCRdb to the early 2020s). Background for the entire study: TCR sequencing covered more than 230 trial participants: nearly 210 given two doses of AZD1222 and 26 given two doses of MenACWY control vaccine. Trial participants were enrolled into age subgroups of 18-55, 56-69 and 70-plus years, which contained roughly 150, 30 and 60 TCR-sequenced participants, respectively. Points the paper makes about the study in general: Spike-specific TCR breadth and depth rose significantly after two AZD1222 doses compared with day 0 and with MenACWY recipients. In the small 56-69-year group, the increase in depth fell short of significance, most likely because of low power. Conclusions about previously exposed vaccinees were limited because only six AZD1222 recipients were SARS-CoV-2 seropositive at baseline. Participants were mostly white British and included more females than males, and it was suggested by the authors that clonal diversity may have been underestimated. Vaccine-associated CD4 TCRs spanned the whole spike protein, with dominant responses in regions 160-218 and 743-854. Because no day 14 peak-response samples were available, repertoires were characterized only after the peak T cell response. Reportedly, almost half of the unique spike-specific TCRs recognized epitopes lying outside the regions that are mutated in the B.1.351 and B.1.1.7 variants.

A word on this clone: Its antigen remains undetermined. No per-base quality is available; no much larger clone lies one base away.

The sample's time point label, decoded: about 28 days (+/-7) after the second vaccine dose. Because spike-specific TCR depth and breadth did not differ between the two schedules, AZD1222 recipients who got a second dose at roughly 4 weeks were pooled with those who got a second dose at roughly 12 weeks. Vaccinee samples were obtained from the UK trials COV001 and COV002, which included a single-blind randomized controlled phase 2/3 trial of AZD1222 (ChAdOx1 nCoV-19) in healthy adults. Trial participant PBMC samples were collected at day 0 and day 28 after the second dose for TCRbeta chain sequencing. The CDR3 regions of human TCRbeta chains were analyzed by immunosequencing. As for the original processing: TCRs in the repertoires were matched against a reference library of SARS-CoV-2-specific TCRs that had been generated with the MIRA antigen-specificity platform. Breadth was defined as the fraction of unique TCRs that were SARS-CoV-2-associated. Depth was defined as the fraction of total T cells that were SARS-CoV-2-associated. Each spike-specific TCR was assigned to its reactive spike region and to a CD4 or CD8 class using the MIRA data. Log10-transformed breadth and depth values were compared by one-way ANOVA with Sidak's multiple comparisons tests. TCRdb took over this immuneACCESS table, retaining in-frame rearrangements with V and J assigned. Such tables are incomplete; in checked studies, under half of the missing clones stem from an unresolved V gene, and the remainder is unexplained. V and J calls and clone size are those listed in that table; D and trimming were worked out from the DNA. Within this sample are tens of thousands of clones, with 85% to 90% of them counted one time only. In total, the top ten clones hold 1.2% to 1.5% of the sample.

The source is an adult who received the AZD1222 COVID-19 vaccine. The material was peripheral blood, obtained 28 days after the second AZD1222 dose.

The nucleotide sequence reads TGTGCCAGCAGCAACACTGAAGCTTTCTTT. Its product reads: CASSNTEAFF. The chain is encoded by TRBV6-5 joined to TRBJ1-1; no D gene can be assigned with confidence. The CDR3 contains 10 residues, cysteine and phenylalanine counted. Of all the DNA, just the CDR3 is kept, 30 bases in frame from base 1. The germline V gene gives CDR1 as MNHEY and CDR2 as SVGAGI. Relative to germline, V is 6 bases shorter and J is 2 bases shorter, with 1 base between their ends.